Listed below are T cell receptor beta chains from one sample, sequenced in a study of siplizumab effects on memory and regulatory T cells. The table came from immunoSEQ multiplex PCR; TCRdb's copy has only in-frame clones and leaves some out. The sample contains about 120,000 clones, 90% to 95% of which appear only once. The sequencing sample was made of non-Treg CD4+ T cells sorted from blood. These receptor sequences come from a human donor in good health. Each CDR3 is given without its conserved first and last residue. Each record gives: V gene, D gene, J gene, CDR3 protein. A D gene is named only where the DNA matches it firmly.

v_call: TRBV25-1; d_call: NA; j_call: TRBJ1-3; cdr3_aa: ASSETASGNTIY
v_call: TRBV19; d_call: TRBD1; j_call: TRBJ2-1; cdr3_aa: ASSIRGQGAISSYNEQF
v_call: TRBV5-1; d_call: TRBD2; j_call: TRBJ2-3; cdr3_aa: ASSPGLAGRDTQY
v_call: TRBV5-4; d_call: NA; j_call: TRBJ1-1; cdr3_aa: ASSLRGGTEAF
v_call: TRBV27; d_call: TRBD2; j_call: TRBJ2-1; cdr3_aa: ASKRGVGAGEVNEQF
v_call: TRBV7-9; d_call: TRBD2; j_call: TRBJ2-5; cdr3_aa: ASSPKREGRGTQY
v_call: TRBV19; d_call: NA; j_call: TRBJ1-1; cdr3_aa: ASTPRGWTEAF
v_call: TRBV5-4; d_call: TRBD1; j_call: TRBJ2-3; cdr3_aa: ASSYGQASTDTQY
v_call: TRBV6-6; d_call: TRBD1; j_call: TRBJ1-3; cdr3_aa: ASSYSGQGDTIY
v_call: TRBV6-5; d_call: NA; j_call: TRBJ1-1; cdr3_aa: ASSFLGAGGTEAF
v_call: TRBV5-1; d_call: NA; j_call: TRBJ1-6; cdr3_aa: ASSPGRGNSPLH
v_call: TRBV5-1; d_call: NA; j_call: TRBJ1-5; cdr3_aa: ASSWGALGNQPQH